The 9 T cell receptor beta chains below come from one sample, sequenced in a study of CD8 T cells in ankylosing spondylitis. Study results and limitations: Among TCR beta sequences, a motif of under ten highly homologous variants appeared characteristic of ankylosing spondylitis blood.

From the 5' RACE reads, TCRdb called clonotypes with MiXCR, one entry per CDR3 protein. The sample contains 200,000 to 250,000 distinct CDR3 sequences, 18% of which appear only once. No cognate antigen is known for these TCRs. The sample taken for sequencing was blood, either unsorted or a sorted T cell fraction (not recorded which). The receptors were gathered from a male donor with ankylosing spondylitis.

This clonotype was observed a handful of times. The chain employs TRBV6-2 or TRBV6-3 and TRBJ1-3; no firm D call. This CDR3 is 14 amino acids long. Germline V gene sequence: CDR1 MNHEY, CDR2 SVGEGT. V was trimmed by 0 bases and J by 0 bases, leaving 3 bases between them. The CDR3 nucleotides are TGTGCCAGCAGTTACTCGGACTCTGGAAACACCATATATTTT. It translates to CASSYSDSGNTIYF.

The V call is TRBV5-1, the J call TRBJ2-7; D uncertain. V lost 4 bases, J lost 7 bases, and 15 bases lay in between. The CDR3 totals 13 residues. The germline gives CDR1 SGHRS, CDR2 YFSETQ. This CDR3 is CASSPPLPEEQYF. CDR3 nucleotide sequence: TGCGCCAGCAGCCCACCCCTCCCGGAAGAGCAGTACTTC. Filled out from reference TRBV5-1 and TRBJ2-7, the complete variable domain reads KAGVTQTPRYLIKTRGQQVTLSCSPISGHRSVSWYQQTPGQGLQFLFEYFSETQRNKGNFPGRFSGRQFSNSRSEMNVSTLELGDSALYLCASSPPLPEEQYFGPGTRLTVT.

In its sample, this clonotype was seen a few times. CDR3 in DNA: TGCGCCAGCAGCCAAGATGCATCAGGGTATAATTCACCCCTCCACTTT. Translated, it gives CASSQDASGYNSPLHF. J is TRBJ1-6 and V is TRBV4-1; D is perhaps TRBD1 (5 bases). This CDR3 has 16 residues. With 0 bases removed from V and 4 bases from J, the gap between germline ends came to 10 bases. The germline V gene encodes CDR1 MGHRA and CDR2 YSYEKL.

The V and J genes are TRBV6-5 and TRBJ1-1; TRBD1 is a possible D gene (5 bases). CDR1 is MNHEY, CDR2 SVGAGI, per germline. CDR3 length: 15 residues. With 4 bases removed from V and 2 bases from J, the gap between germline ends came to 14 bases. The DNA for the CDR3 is TGTGCCAGCAGTTTGGGGAGCGGGGCCAACACTGAAGCTTTCTTT. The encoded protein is CASSLGSGANTEAFF.

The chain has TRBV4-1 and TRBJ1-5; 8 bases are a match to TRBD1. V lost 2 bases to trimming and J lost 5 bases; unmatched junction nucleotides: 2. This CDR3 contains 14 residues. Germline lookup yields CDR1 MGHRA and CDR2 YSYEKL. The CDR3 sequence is CASSQMTGDQPQHF. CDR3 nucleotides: TGCGCCAGCAGCCAAATGACAGGGGATCAGCCCCAGCATTTT.

CDR3 DNA sequence: TGTGCCAGCAGCAAGGACTCGAACACCGGGGAGCTGTTTTTT. The encoded protein is CASSKDSNTGELFF. The chain couples TRBV7-2 to TRBJ2-2, with a possible D match to TRBD2 (5 bases). The V end was cut by 5 bases, the J end by 0 bases, with 7 bases between. This CDR3 is built from 14 residues. CDR1 and CDR2 (germline): SGHTA, FQGNSA.

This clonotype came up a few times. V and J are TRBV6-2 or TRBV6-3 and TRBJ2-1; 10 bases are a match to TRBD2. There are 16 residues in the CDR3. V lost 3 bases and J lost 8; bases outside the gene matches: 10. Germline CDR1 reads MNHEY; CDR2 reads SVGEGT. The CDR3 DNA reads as TGTGCCAGCAGTTATGGTGGGACTAGCGATATAGATGAGCAGTTCTTC. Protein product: CASSYGGTSDIDEQFF.

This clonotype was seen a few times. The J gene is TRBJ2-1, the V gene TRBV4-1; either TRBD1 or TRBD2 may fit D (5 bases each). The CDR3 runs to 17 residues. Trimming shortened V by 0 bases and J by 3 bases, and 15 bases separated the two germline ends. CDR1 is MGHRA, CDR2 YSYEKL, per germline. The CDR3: CASSQDAMGVGYNEQFF. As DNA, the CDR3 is TGCGCCAGCAGCCAAGACGCCATGGGGGTTGGCTACAATGAGCAGTTCTTC.

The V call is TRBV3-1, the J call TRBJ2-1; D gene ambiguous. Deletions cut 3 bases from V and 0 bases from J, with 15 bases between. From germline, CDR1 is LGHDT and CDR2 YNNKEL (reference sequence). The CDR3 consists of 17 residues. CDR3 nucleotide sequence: TGTGCCAGCAGCCACCATGTTGGGGAAAGCTCCTACAATGAGCAGTTCTTC. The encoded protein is CASSHHVGESSYNEQFF.